This TCR beta chain was recorded in a study of blood T cell repertoires in COVID-19. Study-wide background: Nucleic acid was either cDNA or gDNA, and it came from T cells, B-cell-depleted T cells, or PBMCs.

In the study's own analysis: Cell counts per sample came from amplifying reference gene primers. Produced via immunoSEQ multiplex PCR; TCRdb's table is partial and in-frame only. That table gives V, J and clone size, and the DNA gave D and trimming. The sample has roughly 110,000 clones, about two thirds seen once. The ends were cut back, 1 base at V and 0 bases at J, with 7 bases in the middle. The CDR3 is made up of 15 amino acids. Per germline, CDR1 LGHDT and CDR2 YNNKEL (reference sequence). The chain joins TRBV3-1 (or the pseudogene TRBV3-2) to TRBJ1-5, with D possibly matching TRBD1 (5 bases). The sample taken for sequencing was peripheral blood. The TCR originated in a human donor with acute or convalescent COVID-19. The donor label of this sample is uncertain. The CDR3 reads CASSQGTYSNQPQHF. CDR3 bases: TGTGCCAGCAGCCAAGGGACATATAGCAATCAGCCCCAGCATTTT.